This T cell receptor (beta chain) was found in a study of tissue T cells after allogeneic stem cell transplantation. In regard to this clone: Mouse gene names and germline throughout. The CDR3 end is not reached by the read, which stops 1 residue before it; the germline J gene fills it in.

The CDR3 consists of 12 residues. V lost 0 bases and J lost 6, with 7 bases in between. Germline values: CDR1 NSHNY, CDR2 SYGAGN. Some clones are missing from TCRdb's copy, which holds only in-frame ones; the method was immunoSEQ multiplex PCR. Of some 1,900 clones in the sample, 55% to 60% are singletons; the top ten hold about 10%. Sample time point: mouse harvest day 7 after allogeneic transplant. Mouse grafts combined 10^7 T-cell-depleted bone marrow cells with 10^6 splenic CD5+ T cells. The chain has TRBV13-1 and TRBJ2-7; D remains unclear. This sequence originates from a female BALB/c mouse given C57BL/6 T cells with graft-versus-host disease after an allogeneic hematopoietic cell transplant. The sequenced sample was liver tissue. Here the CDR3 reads CASSDAYFEQYF. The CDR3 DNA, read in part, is TGTGCCAGCAGTGATGCATACTTTGAACAGTAC.